This TCR beta chain comes out of a study of blood T cell repertoires in COVID-19. This CDR3 has 16 amino acids. The V and J ends lost 7 bases and 2 bases respectively, with 20 bases between them. CDR1 and CDR2 (germline): SGHRS, YFSETQ. All enrollees were roughly 18 to 89 years old and from about 25 US areas. Profiled with immunoSEQ multiplex PCR; TCRdb holds only in-frame clones, not every one. The repertoire consists of approximately 330,000 clones, with roughly 90% occurring once and the leading ten covering over 8.5%. Material: PBMCs or T cells enriched from blood (not recorded which). This TCR was sampled from a woman in her 30s who had recovered from COVID-19. The rearrangement joins TRBV5-1 to TRBJ2-3; D might be TRBD1 (5 bases). CDR3 amino acids: CASGAPDTSVTDTQYF. In nucleotides, the CDR3 is TGCGCCAGCGGGGCACCGGACACGTCGGTCACAGATACGCAGTATTTT. Full variable domain (outside the CDR3, taken from reference TRBV5-1 and TRBJ2-3): KAGVTQTPRYLIKTRGQQVTLSCSPISGHRSVSWYQQTPGQGLQFLFEYFSETQRNKGNFPGRFSGRQFSNSRSEMNVSTLELGDSALYLCASGAPDTSVTDTQYFGPGTRLTVL.